Presented here are 5 T cell receptor beta chains from one specimen sequenced in a study of radiation and T cells in renal cell carcinoma. Data came from immunoSEQ multiplex PCR; TCRdb stores just in-frame clones and leaves some out. The sample records approximately 75,000 clones, 82% being singletons. Specified time point: blood 2 weeks post-SBRT. The treatment is: 15 Gy SBRT to primary tumor, nephrectomy 4 weeks later. The material was blood, obtained from a patient whose treatment included radiotherapy and nephrectomy. The source is a man in his sixties with renal cell carcinoma.

This rearrangement joins TRBV30 to TRBJ1-3; tentatively, D is TRBD1 (6 bases). This CDR3 is 15 amino acids long. The V and J ends lost 3 bases and 8 bases respectively, with 20 bases between them. Germline CDR1 is GTSNPN and CDR2 is SVGIG (reference sequence). The CDR3 spells CAWSAGLTGKDTIYF. CDR3 in DNA: TGTGCCTGGAGCGCGGGCCTAACAGGGAAGGACACCATATATTTT.

By sample fraction, this clone is medium-sized. The genes are TRBV7-9 and TRBJ2-1; D perhaps matches TRBD1 (5 bases). The CDR3 contains 12 residues. The V gene lost 5 bases and the J gene lost 9 bases, with 11 bases spanning the gap. CDR1 and CDR2 (germline): SEHNR, FQNEAQ (reference sequence). CDR3 bases: TGTGCCAGCAGCCTACCAGGGCCTGAGCAGTTCTTC. Its protein is CASSLPGPEQFF.

This chain uses TRBV29-1 with TRBJ2-5; D is ambiguous. Germline lookup yields CDR1 SQVTM and CDR2 ANQGSEA. Trimming removed 7 bases from V and 6 bases from J, with 9 bases in between. The CDR3 totals 10 residues. The CDR3 DNA is TGCAGCGCCGCAAGACAGACCCAGTACTTC. This encodes CSAARQTQYF.

This clone is a singleton in its sample. The chain uses TRBV4-3 and TRBJ2-1, with 7 bases that match TRBD2. The CDR3 extends over 16 amino acids. The V gene's germline CDR1 is LGHNA and CDR2 YSLEER. Unmatched junction bases numbered 9, after V lost 0 bases and J lost 7 bases. The CDR3 region is CASSQDGSGGWNEQFF. The CDR3 bases are TGCGCCAGCAGCCAAGATGGGTCGGGAGGATGGAATGAGCAGTTCTTC.

The chain is built from TRBV18 and TRBJ2-1; 12 bases fit TRBD2. The V segment lost 5 bases and the J segment 5 bases; nucleotides outside the gene matches: 13. The CDR3 extends over 18 amino acids. Germline CDR1 reads KGHSH; CDR2 reads LQKENI. The CDR3 sequence is CASSSGLAGYLGDNEQFF. CDR3 sequence (DNA): TGTGCCAGCTCATCGGGACTAGCGGGCTACCTAGGGGACAATGAGCAGTTCTTC.